This T cell receptor (beta chain) was recovered during a study of OX40 agonist ivuxolimab in advanced cancers. The CDR3 has 12 residues. In germline, CDR1 is WSHSY, CDR2 SAAADI. The ends were cut back, 6 bases at V and 4 bases at J, with 9 bases in the middle. This clone appeared a few times. Data came from immunoSEQ multiplex PCR; TCRdb stores just in-frame clones and leaves some out. The sample has about 100,000 clones, approximately 90% seen once. This sample comprised CD4+ or CD8+ T cells sorted from blood, obtained in a trial of the OX40 agonist ivuxolimab. The rearrangement links TRBV10-2 to TRBJ1-1; D is possibly TRBD1 (5 bases). This receptor was obtained from an adult with an advanced solid tumor such as melanoma, head and neck, liver or kidney cancer. CDR3: CASRGPGTEAFF. The CDR3 DNA reads as TGCGCCAGCAGGGGGCCGGGCACTGAAGCTTTCTTT.